This T cell receptor beta chain appears in the sequencing data of a study of T cell responses to AZD1222 COVID-19 vaccine. Background on the study: Second doses were pooled across both intervals (about 4 or about 12 weeks). Study outcomes and limitations: The study sampled repertoires only after the peak T cell response. Most donors were white British and more were female, and clonal diversity was possibly underestimated.

CDR3 length equals 16 residues. CDR1 MNHEY and CDR2 SVGEGT come from the germline V gene. V lost 4 bases to trimming and J lost 7 bases, with 17 bases between them. With respect to this clone: The antigen is unknown.

Assay used: immunoSEQ multiplex PCR; TCRdb lists only in-frame clones, some missing. The repertoire holds about 120,000 clones, with 85% to 90% as singletons. The TCR sequence derives from an adult in good health. The specimen was peripheral blood, collected on day 0 of AZD1222 vaccination. This chain joins TRBV6-2 or TRBV6-3 and TRBJ1-6; D unclear. The CDR3 is CASSSSWRAGNSPLHF. In nucleotides, the CDR3 is TGTGCCAGCAGTTCCAGTTGGAGGGCTGGAAATTCACCCCTCCACTTT.